The T cell receptor beta chain described here comes from a study of T-cell memory formation after mild COVID-19 (dated by TCRdb to the early 2020s). Study-wide context: Most TCR sequence clusters were specific to one of the two donors. T-cell clones expanding and contracting after mild COVID-19 in a couple of donors were tracked by longitudinal TCRalpha and TCRbeta repertoire sequencing. Two young, previously healthy adult volunteers, one female and one male, were included in the cohort.

Trimming removed 6 bases from V and 6 bases from J, leaving 15 bases between the germline ends. The CDR3, from cysteine to phenylalanine, totals 14 residues. This entry keeps only the CDR3 DNA: 42 bases, framed from base 1. Taken from the germline V gene, the CDR1 and CDR2 loops are SNHLY and FYNNEI. Ficoll-Paque density gradient centrifugation was the method used to isolate PBMCs. TCRdb names Illumina NovaSeq 6000 as the instrument used. TCRalpha and TCRbeta cDNA libraries were built by 5'RACE with constant-segment primers, adding sample barcodes and unique molecular identifiers. Trizol reagent was used to extract RNA from every sample. Library amplification was performed in two PCR steps, and a second sample barcode and Illumina TruSeq adapters were introduced in the second step. Sequencing of the libraries was done on an Illumina NovaSeq, producing 2 x 150 bp paired-end reads. The authors processed their data as follows. With migec v1.2.7, reads were demultiplexed and then collapsed into UMI-guided consensus sequences. With mixcr v2.1.11, UMI consensuses were aligned to TRA and TRB V and J templates and assembled into clonotypes. Clonotypes were classified as expanded or contracted when called significant by both edgeR and NoisET, with noise models trained on biological replicates. edgeR calls used a false discovery rate-adjusted p below 0.01 and a log2 fold-change threshold of 1. As an exploratory analysis of dynamics, max-normalized trajectories of the 1000 most abundant clonotypes were examined by PCA with hierarchical clustering. Separately sequenced CD4+ and CD8+ repertoires were used to assign the CD4 or CD8 phenotype of responding clones. TCRdb reprocessing: public reads trimmed at Q25 with fastp, clones called with MiXCR, in-frame beta chains kept. Rows are unified per CDR3 protein, each entry keeping the most common DNA and genes. These V and J calls rely on TCRdb rather than the paper's analysis. The sample records roughly 200,000 distinct CDR3 sequences, more than 15% of which are singletons. Together, the top ten hold about 2.1% of the sample.

Of note for this clonotype: It lacks a known antigen. No quality values exist for individual bases; no much larger clone is one base distant.

Overall study results and their limits: From day 15 to 85, contracting clones showed balanced CD4/CD8 phenotypes, whereas a second wave of clones that expanded from day 15 to 37 leaned towards CD4+. Contracting CD4+ clones were found mainly in CM and EM memory subsets, while CD8+ clones were enriched in EMRA. SARS-CoV-2 specificity of the second-wave clones peaking on day 37 was not confirmed. Only a couple of mild cases were covered in the study, and larger cohorts including severe cases with pre-infection samples were considered necessary. The detection of some responding clones in pre-infection memory suggests that pre-existing cross-reactive memory T cells joined the SARS-CoV-2 response.

The TCR originated in an adult woman who had mild COVID-19 (a few samples of this study predate the infection). The sample titles of this study are shuffled in the database, so cell type and time point are left out; the donor was told from shared clones. The receptor chain draws on TRBV2 and TRBJ2-1; the D region possibly corresponds to TRBD2 (5 bases align). Sequencing used PBMCs or a T cell subset sorted from them (not recorded which). The sequenced DNA: TGTGCCAGCAGGAGGCCTCCACGGGGCAATGAGCAGTTCTTC. Its protein product is CASRRPPRGNEQFF.